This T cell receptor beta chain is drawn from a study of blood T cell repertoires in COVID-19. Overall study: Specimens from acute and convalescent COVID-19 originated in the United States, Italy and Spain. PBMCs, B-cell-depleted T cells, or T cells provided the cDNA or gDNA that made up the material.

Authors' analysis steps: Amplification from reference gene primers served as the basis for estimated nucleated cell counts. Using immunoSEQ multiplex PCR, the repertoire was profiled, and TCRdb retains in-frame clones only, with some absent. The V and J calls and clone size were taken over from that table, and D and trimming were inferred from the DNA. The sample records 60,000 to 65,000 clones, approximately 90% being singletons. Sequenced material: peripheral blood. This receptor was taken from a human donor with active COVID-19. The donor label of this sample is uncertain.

For the CDR3, the DNA is TGTGCCAGCAGCCAAGGGGGGGATAGCGCAGATACGCAGTATTTT. Residues: CASSQGGDSADTQYF. J is TRBJ2-3 and V is TRBV9; D is perhaps TRBD2 (7 bases). Germline CDR1 SGDLS, CDR2 YYNGEE. CDR3 length: 15 amino acids. Trimming left V 4 bases short and J 4 bases short, with 16 bases between.